The TCR beta chain under discussion was sequenced for a study of blood T cell repertoires in COVID-19. V lost 6 bases to trimming and J lost 0 bases; unmatched junction nucleotides: 1. The CDR3 spans 14 residues. In germline, CDR1 is SNHLY, CDR2 FYNNEI. TCRdb's table, derived via immunoSEQ multiplex PCR, lists solely in-frame clones and lacks some. The sample lists roughly 280,000 clones, 70% to 90% occurring once. The sequenced material came from peripheral blood. The rearrangement uses TRBV2 and TRBJ1-2, with TRBD1 matching over 10 bases. The receptor comes from a man aged 25-40 years with active or convalescent COVID-19. The DNA of the CDR3 is TGTGCCAGCAGGGACAGGGGGACTAACTATGGCTACACCTTC. Translating gives CASRDRGTNYGYTF.